The source of this TCR beta chain is a study of blood T cells in healthy people across ages. Aged roughly 6 to 90, donors were systemically healthy Caucasians from Russia. The V end lost 3 bases, the J end lost 5 bases, and 8 bases lay between the germline ends. The CDR3 has 14 amino acids. CDR1 SGHTA and CDR2 FQGNSA come from the germline V gene. Alongside a J-beta primer mix, a sample-barcoded 5' primer served in a second PCR lasting roughly 7 to 11 cycles. Using its own MiXCR run on the 5' RACE reads, TCRdb lists one record per CDR3 protein. This table has over 550,000 distinct CDR3 sequences, about 28% appearing once. This clonotype was observed a few times.

The sample comprised blood. This clonotype originated in an elderly woman in good health. The chain recombines TRBV7-2 with TRBJ1-6; D not certain. The CDR3 sequence is CASSFREDNSPLHF. The CDR3 DNA reads as TGTGCCAGCAGCTTCAGAGAAGATAATTCACCCCTCCACTTT.